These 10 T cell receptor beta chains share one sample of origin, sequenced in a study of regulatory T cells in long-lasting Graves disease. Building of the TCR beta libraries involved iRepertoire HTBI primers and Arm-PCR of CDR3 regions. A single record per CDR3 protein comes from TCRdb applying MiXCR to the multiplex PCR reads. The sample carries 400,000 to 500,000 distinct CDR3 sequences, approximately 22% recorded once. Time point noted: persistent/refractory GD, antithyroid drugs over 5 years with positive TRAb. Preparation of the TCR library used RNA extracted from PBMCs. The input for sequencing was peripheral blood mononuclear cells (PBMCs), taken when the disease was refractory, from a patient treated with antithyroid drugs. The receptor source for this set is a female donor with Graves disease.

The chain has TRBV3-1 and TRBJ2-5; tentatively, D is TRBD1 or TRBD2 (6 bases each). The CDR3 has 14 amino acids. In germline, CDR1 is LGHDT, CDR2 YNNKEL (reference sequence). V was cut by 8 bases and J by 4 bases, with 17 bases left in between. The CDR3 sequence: CASQKGGISETQYF. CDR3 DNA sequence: TGTGCCAGCCAGAAGGGGGGAATCTCAGAGACCCAGTACTTC.

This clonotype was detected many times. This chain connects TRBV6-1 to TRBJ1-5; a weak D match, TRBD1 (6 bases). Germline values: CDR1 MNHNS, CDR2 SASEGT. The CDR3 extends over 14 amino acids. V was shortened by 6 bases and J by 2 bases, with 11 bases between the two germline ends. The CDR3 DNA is TGTGCCAGCAGCAACAGACAGGGCAATCAGCCCCAGCATTTT. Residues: CASSNRQGNQPQHF.

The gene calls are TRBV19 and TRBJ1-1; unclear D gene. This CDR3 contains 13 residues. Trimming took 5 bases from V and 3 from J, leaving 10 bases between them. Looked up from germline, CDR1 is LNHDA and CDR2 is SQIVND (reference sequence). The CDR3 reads CASSHHGDTEAFF. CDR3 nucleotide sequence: TGTGCCAGTAGTCACCACGGGGACACTGAAGCTTTCTTT. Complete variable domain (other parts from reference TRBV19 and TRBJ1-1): DGGITQSPKYLFRKEGQNVTLSCEQNLNHDAMYWYRQDPGQGLRLIYYSQIVNDFQKGDIAEGYSVSREKKESFPLTVTSAQKNPTAFYLCASSHHGDTEAFFGQGTRLTVV.

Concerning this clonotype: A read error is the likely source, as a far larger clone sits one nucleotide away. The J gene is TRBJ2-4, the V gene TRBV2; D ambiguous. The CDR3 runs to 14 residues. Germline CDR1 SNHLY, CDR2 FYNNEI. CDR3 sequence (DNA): TGTGCCAGCAGTGAAGGAGGAAAGCTCTATGGCTGCACCTTC. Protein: CASSEGGKLYGCTF. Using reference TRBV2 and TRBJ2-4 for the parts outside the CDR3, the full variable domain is EPEVTQTPSHQVTQMGQEVILRCVPISNHLYFYWYRQILGQKVEFLVSFYNNEISEKSEIFDDQFSVERPDGSNFTLKIRSTKLEDSAMYFCASSEGGKLYGCTFGAGTRLSVL.

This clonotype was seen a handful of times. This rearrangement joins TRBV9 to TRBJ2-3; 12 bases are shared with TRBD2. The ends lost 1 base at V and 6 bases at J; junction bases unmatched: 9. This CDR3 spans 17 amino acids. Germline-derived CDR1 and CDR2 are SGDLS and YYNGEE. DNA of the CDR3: TGTGCCAGCAGCGTATCCCGACTAGCGGGAGTCGGCGATACGCAGTATTTT. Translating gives CASSVSRLAGVGDTQYF.

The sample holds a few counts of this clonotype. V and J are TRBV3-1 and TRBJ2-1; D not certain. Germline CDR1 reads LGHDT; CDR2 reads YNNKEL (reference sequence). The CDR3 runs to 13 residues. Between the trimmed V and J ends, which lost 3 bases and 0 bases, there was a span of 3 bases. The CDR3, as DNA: TGTGCCAGCAGCCATGCCTCCTACAATGAGCAGTTCTTC. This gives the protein CASSHASYNEQFF.

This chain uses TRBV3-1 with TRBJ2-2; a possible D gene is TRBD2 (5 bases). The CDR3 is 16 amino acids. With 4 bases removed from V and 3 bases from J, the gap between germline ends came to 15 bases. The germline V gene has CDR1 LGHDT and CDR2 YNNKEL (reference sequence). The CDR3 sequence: CASSPFDGEYTGELFF. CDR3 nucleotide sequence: TGTGCCAGCAGCCCATTCGACGGGGAGTACACCGGGGAGCTGTTTTTT.

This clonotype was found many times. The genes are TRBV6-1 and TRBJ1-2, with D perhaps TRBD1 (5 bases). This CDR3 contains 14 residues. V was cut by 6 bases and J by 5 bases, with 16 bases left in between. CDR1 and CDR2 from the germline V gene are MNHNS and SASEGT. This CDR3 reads CASRARGTEYGYTF. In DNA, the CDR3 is TGTGCCAGCAGGGCTCGGGGGACCGAGTATGGCTACACCTTC.

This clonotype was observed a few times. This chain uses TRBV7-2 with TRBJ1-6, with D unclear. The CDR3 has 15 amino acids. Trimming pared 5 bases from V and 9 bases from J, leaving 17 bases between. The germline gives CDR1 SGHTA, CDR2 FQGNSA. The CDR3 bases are TGTGCCAGCAGCCCGGACGAGGAGTTGAGTTCACCCCTCCACTTT. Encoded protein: CASSPDEELSSPLHF.

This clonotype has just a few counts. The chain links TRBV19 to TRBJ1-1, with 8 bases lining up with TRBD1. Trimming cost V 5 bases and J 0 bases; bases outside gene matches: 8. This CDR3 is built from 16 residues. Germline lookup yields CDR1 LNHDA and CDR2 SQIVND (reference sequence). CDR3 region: CASSPRGLDVNTEAFF. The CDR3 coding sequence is TGTGCCAGTAGTCCCAGGGGGCTAGATGTGAACACTGAAGCTTTCTTT.